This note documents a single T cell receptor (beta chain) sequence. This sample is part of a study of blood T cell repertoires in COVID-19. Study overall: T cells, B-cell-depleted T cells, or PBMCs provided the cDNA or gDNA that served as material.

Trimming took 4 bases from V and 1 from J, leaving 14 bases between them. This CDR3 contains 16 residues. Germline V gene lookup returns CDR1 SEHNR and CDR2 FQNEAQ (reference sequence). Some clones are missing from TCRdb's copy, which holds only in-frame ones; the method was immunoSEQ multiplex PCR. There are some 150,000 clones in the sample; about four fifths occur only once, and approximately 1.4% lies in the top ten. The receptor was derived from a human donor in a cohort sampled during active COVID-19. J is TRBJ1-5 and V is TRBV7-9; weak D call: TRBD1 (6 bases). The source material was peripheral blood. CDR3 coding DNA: TGTGCCAGCAGCTCGGAACAGGGCAGGAGCAATCAGCCCCAGCATTTT. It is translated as CASSSEQGRSNQPQHF.